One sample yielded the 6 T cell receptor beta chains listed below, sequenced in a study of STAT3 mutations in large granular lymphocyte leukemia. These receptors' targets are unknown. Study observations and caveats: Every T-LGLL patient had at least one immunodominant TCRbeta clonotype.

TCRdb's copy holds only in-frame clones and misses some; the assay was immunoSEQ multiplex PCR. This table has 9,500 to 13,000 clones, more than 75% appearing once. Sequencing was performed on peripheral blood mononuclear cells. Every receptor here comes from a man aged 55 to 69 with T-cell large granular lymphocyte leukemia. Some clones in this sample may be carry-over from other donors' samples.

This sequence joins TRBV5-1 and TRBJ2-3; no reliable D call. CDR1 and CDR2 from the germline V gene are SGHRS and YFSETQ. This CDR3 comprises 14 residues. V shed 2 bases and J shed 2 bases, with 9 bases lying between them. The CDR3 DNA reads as TGCGCCAGCAGCTTTCTTGGCACCACAGATACGCAGTATTTT. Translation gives CASSFLGTTDTQYF.

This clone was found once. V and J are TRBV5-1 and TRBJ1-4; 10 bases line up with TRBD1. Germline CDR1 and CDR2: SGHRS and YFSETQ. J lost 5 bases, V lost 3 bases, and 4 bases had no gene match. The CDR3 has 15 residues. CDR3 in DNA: TGCGCCAGCAGCTGGGGACAGGGGAAAAATGAAAAACTGTTTTTT. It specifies CASSWGQGKNEKLFF. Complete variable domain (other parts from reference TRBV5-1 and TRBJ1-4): KAGVTQTPRYLIKTRGQQVTLSCSPISGHRSVSWYQQTPGQGLQFLFEYFSETQRNKGNFPGRFSGRQFSNSRSEMNVSTLELGDSALYLCASSWGQGKNEKLFFGSGTQLSVL.

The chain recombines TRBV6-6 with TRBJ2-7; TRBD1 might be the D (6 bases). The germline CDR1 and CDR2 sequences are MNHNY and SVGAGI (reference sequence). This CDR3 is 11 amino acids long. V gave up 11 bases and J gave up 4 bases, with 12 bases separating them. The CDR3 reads CAVLRGYEQYF. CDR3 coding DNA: TGTGCCGTACTCAGGGGATACGAGCAGTACTTC.

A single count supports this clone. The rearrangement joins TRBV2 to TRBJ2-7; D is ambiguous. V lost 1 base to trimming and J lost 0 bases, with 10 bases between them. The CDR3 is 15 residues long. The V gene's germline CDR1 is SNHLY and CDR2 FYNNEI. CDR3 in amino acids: CASSEGQFSSYEQYF. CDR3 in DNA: TGTGCCAGCAGTGAAGGCCAGTTCAGCTCCTACGAGCAGTACTTC. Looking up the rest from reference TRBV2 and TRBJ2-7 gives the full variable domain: EPEVTQTPSHQVTQMGQEVILRCVPISNHLYFYWYRQILGQKVEFLVSFYNNEISEKSEIFDDQFSVERPDGSNFTLKIRSTKLEDSAMYFCASSEGQFSSYEQYFGPGTRLTVT.

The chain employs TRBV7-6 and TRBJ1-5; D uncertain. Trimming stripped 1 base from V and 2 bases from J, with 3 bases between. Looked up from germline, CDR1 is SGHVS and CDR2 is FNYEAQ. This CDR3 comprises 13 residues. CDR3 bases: TGTGCCAGCAGCTTAGAGCGCAATCAGCCCCAGCATTTT. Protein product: CASSLERNQPQHF.

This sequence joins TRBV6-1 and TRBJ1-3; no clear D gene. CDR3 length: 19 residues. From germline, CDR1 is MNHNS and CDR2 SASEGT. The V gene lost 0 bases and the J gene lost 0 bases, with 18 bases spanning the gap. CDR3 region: CASSEANPFAAGSGNTIYF. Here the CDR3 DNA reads TGTGCCAGCAGTGAAGCGAACCCTTTTGCGGCGGGCTCTGGAAACACCATATATTTT.